These 17 T cell receptor beta chains share one sample of origin, sequenced in a study of T cells in women clearing cervical HPV infection. Data came from immunoSEQ multiplex PCR; TCRdb stores just in-frame clones and leaves some out. The repertoire table contains roughly 42,000 clones. Sequenced material: blood buffy coat. The receptors here all came from a woman between 18 and 70 years old with a cervical HPV16 infection that either progressed to CIN3+ or cleared (not recorded which).

CDR3 amino acids: CSAIGQGYNTIYF. CDR3 DNA, as far as it was read: TGCAGTGCCATAGGACAGGGGTACAACACC. The chain employs TRBV20-1 and TRBJ1-3; 9 bases agree with TRBD1. With the read ending 3 residues before the CDR3 end, the germline J gene is used to fill in that end. CDR1 and CDR2 from the germline V gene are DFQATT and SNEGSKA (reference sequence). CDR3 length equals 13 residues. Germline trimming cut 6 bases from V and 7 bases from J; bases unmatched to any gene: 7.

As concerns this clone: The read gets to within 3 residues of the CDR3 end, and the germline J gene fills in the rest. J is TRBJ2-2 and V is TRBV20-1; 12 positions agree with TRBD2. V shed 3 bases, J shed 4 bases, and the junction held 6 bases outside the gene matches. In germline, CDR1 is DFQATT, CDR2 SNEGSKA (reference sequence). The CDR3 extends over 16 amino acids. Partial CDR3 DNA: TGCAGTGCTAGCAGACTAGCGGGGGTCCGCACCGGGGAG. This sequence encodes CSASRLAGVRTGE. The whole CDR3 region reads CSASRLAGVRTGELFF.

Worth noting for this clone: The DNA ends 3 residues before the CDR3 does, and the rest of the CDR3 is filled in from the germline J gene. The chain combines TRBV11-3 with TRBJ2-1; a possible D gene is TRBD2 (7 bases). Between the trimmed V and J ends, which lost 3 bases and 5 bases, there was a span of 11 bases. The CDR3 runs to 14 residues. Germline CDR1 SGHNT, CDR2 YENEEA. The CDR3 is CASSFPGGHNEQFF. The part of the CDR3 DNA that was read is TGTGCCAGCAGCTTTCCGGGGGGCCACAATGAG. The full variable domain, with the rest looked up from reference TRBV11-3 and TRBJ2-1, is EAGVVQSPRYKIIEKKQPVAFWCNPISGHNTLYWYLQNLGQGPELLIRYENEEAVDDSQLPKDRFSAERLKGVDSTLKIQPAELGDSAVYLCASSFPGGHNEQFFGPGTRLTVL.

Notes on this clone: The CDR3 is cut off 3 residues early in the read; its end comes from the germline J gene. The chain is built from TRBV20-1 and TRBJ1-2; 10 bases fit TRBD1. There are 12 residues in the CDR3. The germline CDR1 and CDR2 sequences are DFQATT and SNEGSKA (reference sequence). Partial CDR3 DNA: TGCAGTGCTGACAGGGGGCGCGGCGGC. Its protein product is CSADRGRGG. Given in full, the CDR3 is CSADRGRGGYTF.

With respect to this clone: The read terminates 3 residues before the CDR3 end, so the remaining end is supplied by the germline J gene. The rearrangement uses TRBV19 and TRBJ1-1; 7 bases are shared with TRBD1. J gave up 4 bases and V 7 bases, and 9 bases lay outside the gene matches. CDR1 LNHDA and CDR2 SQIVND come from the germline V gene (reference sequence). This CDR3 region has 14 residues. CDR3 DNA, as far as it was read: TGTGCCAGTATGCCGGACAGGCTACGCACTGAA. Its translation is CASMPDRLRTE. In full, the CDR3 is CASMPDRLRTEAFF.

For this clone: The read stops 3 residues short of the end of the CDR3; the missing end is completed from the germline J gene. The chain carries TRBV20-1 and TRBJ2-5, with 8 nucleotides matching TRBD2. The CDR3 spans 12 residues. Germline CDR1 and CDR2: DFQATT and SNEGSKA (reference sequence). The trim removed 8 bases at V and 1 base at J, leaving 3 bases unmatched. CDR3 DNA (partial): TGCAGTCTCGCGGGGGGCCAAGAGACC. Translating gives CSLAGGQET. The full CDR3 protein is CSLAGGQETQYF.

As regards this clone: The read stops 3 residues short of the end of the CDR3; the missing end is completed from the germline J gene. This chain connects TRBV5-4 to TRBJ2-2; 8 nucleotides agree with TRBD2. The J segment lost 5 bases and the V segment lost 4 bases, leaving 7 bases of the junction unmatched. This CDR3 spans 15 amino acids. Germline values: CDR1 SGHNT, CDR2 YYREEE (reference sequence). The sequenced part of the CDR3 DNA is TGTGCCAGCAGCGAAGCGGGGGTTAGGACCGGGGAG. Translating it yields CASSEAGVRTGE. From start to end, the CDR3 is CASSEAGVRTGELFF.

For this clone: Read sequence stops 3 residues before the CDR3 end, and the germline J gene provides the missing end. The same CDR3 can be traced to other DNA sequences in this sample. The chain recombines TRBV12-3 or TRBV12-4 with TRBJ2-7; TRBD1 aligns across 11 bases. Trimming removed 6 bases from V and 5 bases from J; junction bases left unmatched: 9. The CDR3 is made up of 15 amino acids. The CDR3 loop is CASRVGQGVGNEQYF. The part of the CDR3 DNA that was read is TGTGCCAGCAGGGTGGGACAGGGGGTCGGTAACGAG.

Note on this clone: The read is 3 residues too short to cover the CDR3 end, so that end is filled in from the germline J gene. The V gene is TRBV7-8, the J gene TRBJ2-3, with 8 bases that match TRBD2. The V segment lost 5 bases and the J segment 2 bases; nucleotides outside the gene matches: 6. The CDR3 has 15 residues. Germline V gene sequence: CDR1 SGHVS, CDR2 FQNEAQ. CDR3 loop: CASSPSGGITDTQYF. CDR3 bases read: TGTGCCAGCAGCCCCAGCGGGGGAATCACAGATACG.

For this clone: The read terminates 3 residues before the CDR3 end, so the remaining end is supplied by the germline J gene. The chain has TRBV7-2 and TRBJ1-2, with TRBD1 matching over 7 bases. After removal of 10 bases from V and 6 bases from J, the junction contained 11 bases not matched to a gene. Germline V CDR1 and CDR2: SGHTA, FQGNSA. This CDR3 has 13 amino acids. The CDR3 DNA, read in part, is TGTGCCACTCTGGTCGGGCAGGGGGATGGC. It is translated as CATLVGQGDG. The CDR3 in its entirety is CATLVGQGDGYTF. Full variable domain (outside the CDR3, taken from reference TRBV7-2 and TRBJ1-2): GAGVSQSPSNKVTEKGKDVELRCDPISGHTALYWYRQSLGQGLEFLIYFQGNSAPDKSGLPSDRFSAERTGGSVSTLTIQRTQQEDSAVYLCATLVGQGDGYTFGSGTRLTVV.

As concerns this clone: The read is 3 residues too short to cover the CDR3 end, so that end is filled in from the germline J gene. The chain has TRBV6-1 and TRBJ2-1; TRBD1 matches 12 bases. J was trimmed by 9 bases and V by 2 bases; bases with no gene match: 8. This CDR3 region has 16 residues. CDR1 and CDR2 (germline): MNHNS, SASEGT. CDR3 DNA, as far as it was read: TGTGCCAGCAGTGAACAAGTGGGACAGGGGGCTTTTGAG. It translates to CASSEQVGQGAFE. From start to end, the CDR3 is CASSEQVGQGAFEQFF.

Worth noting for this clone: The sequence runs out 3 residues before the end of the CDR3; the remainder is reconstructed from the germline J gene. This chain links TRBV10-3 with TRBJ2-1, with D possibly TRBD2 on 6 matching bases. The V end lost 9 bases, the J end lost 6 bases, and 15 bases lay between the germline ends. This CDR3 is 13 amino acids long. Germline values: CDR1 ENHRY, CDR2 SYGVKD. This CDR3 is CAIFSGGSNEQFF. The part of the CDR3 DNA that was read is TGTGCCATTTTTTCCGGGGGTTCCAATGAG.

Regarding this clone: The CDR3 end is not reached by the read, which stops 3 residues before it; the germline J gene fills it in. V usage is TRBV30 and J usage is TRBJ1-5; the D gene is possibly TRBD1 (6 bases). V lost 2 bases and J 2 bases, leaving 13 bases between the germline ends. Germline assignment: CDR1 GTSNPN and CDR2 SVGIG (reference sequence). The CDR3 contains 15 residues. The CDR3: CAWSKGGSGNQPQHF. CDR3 DNA, as far as it was read: TGTGCCTGGAGTAAAGGGGGAAGCGGCAATCAGCCC.

In regard to this clone: The read ends 3 residues early relative to the CDR3; the germline J gene fills the gap. The chain couples TRBV27 to TRBJ2-5; TRBD2 aligns across 15 bases. CDR3 size: 15 residues. Germline V gene sequence: CDR1 MNHEY, CDR2 SMNVEV (reference sequence). V shed 6 bases, J shed 5 bases, and the junction held 4 bases outside the gene matches. The CDR3 protein is CASRRTSGGAETQYF. CDR3 DNA, as far as it was read: TGTGCCAGCAGGAGGACTAGCGGGGGGGCGGAGACC.

The CDR3 protein is CASSSGQGYNEKLFF. The sequenced CDR3 bases are TGCGCCAGCAGCTCTGGACAGGGCTATAATGAAAAA. The rearrangement joins TRBV5-1 to TRBJ1-4; 8 positions agree with TRBD1. The sequenced fragment ends 3 residues before the CDR3 boundary, so the rest is inferred from the germline J gene. CDR3 length: 15 amino acids. The V gene's germline CDR1 is SGHRS and CDR2 YFSETQ. V dropped 3 bases and J dropped 4; count of bases not matched to a gene: 5.

Concerning this clone: Read sequence stops 3 residues before the CDR3 end, and the germline J gene provides the missing end. J is TRBJ2-5 and V is TRBV7-9, with TRBD2 matching 8 bases. Germline V gene data show CDR1 as SEHNR and CDR2 as FQNEAQ (reference sequence). The length of the CDR3 is 15 residues. The V and J ends lost 5 bases and 5 bases, in that order; junction bases with no gene match: 10. The sequenced CDR3 bases are TGTGCCAGCAGCCCTAAGTCGGGACTAGGGGAGACC. This codes for CASSPKSGLGET. The CDR3, in full, reads CASSPKSGLGETQYF.

Comments on this clone: The sequence runs out 3 residues before the end of the CDR3; the remainder is reconstructed from the germline J gene. V usage is TRBV7-9 and J usage is TRBJ1-1, with unresolved D. The V gene lost 1 base and the J gene lost 6 bases, with 12 bases spanning the gap. CDR1 and CDR2 (germline): SEHNR, FQNEAQ (reference sequence). The CDR3 length is 14 residues. The CDR3 bases that were read are TGTGCCAGCAGCTTAGATCAGGAACGAGCTGAA. Translating it yields CASSLDQERAE. The whole CDR3 is CASSLDQERAEAFF.